The rows below give T cell receptor beta chains drawn from one sample of a study of control samples from healthy donors and cancer patients. The data were produced by immunoSEQ multiplex PCR, yet TCRdb's version contains in-frame clones alone and is incomplete. The table records some 160,000 clones, 85% to 95% of them present only once. Sequenced: blood. Source of these receptors: a woman between 40 and 55 years old in good health. Each CDR3 is given with its conserved first and last residue. D genes are given only for firm matches. Clone size appears in some rows only: once, few, many, or a class for an expanded clone.

cdr3_length | d_call | clone_size | j_call | v_call | cdr3_aa | cdr3_nt
13 | . | once | TRBJ1-6 | TRBV29-1 | CSARDVVDSPLHF | TGCAGCGCAAGGGACGTGGTAGATTCACCCCTCCACTTT
14 | . | . | TRBJ2-7 | TRBV6-5 | CASRLSGGPYEQYF | TGTGCCAGTAGACTCTCTGGGGGGCCCTACGAGCAGTACTTC
17 | TRBD1 | once | TRBJ2-3 | TRBV11-2 | CASSLQGETIWADTQYF | TGTGCCAGCAGCTTACAGGGGGAGACGATTTGGGCAGATACGCAGTATTTT
18 | TRBD1 | . | TRBJ1-1 | TRBV15 | CATSRDRRTGGSNTEAFF | TGTGCCACCAGCAGAGATCGCCGGACAGGGGGCTCGAACACTGAAGCTTTCTTT
14 | . | hyperexpanded | TRBJ1-1 | TRBV4-2 | CASSPEWGNTEAFF | TGTGCCAGCAGCCCCGAGTGGGGGAACACTGAAGCTTTCTTT
11 | . | . | TRBJ2-1 | TRBV12-3/TRBV12-4 | CASSQAGKQFF | TGTGCCAGCAGCCAGGCGGGTAAGCAGTTCTTC
17 | TRBD1 | once | TRBJ1-3 | TRBV9 | CASSGSVQGFYGNTIYF | TGTGCCAGCAGCGGATCGGTACAGGGGTTCTATGGAAACACCATATATTTT
16 | . | once | TRBJ1-4 | TRBV9 | CASSPYRDTGNEKLFF | TGTGCCAGCAGCCCCTACCGGGACACCGGTAATGAAAAACTGTTTTTT
12 | . | . | TRBJ2-2 | TRBV24-1 | CATSDYPGELFF | TGTGCCACCAGTGATTACCCCGGGGAGCTGTTTTTT
16 | TRBD1 | . | TRBJ2-4 | TRBV14 | CASSPWTGTLENIQYF | TGTGCCAGCAGCCCATGGACAGGGACTCTGGAAAACATTCAGTACTTC